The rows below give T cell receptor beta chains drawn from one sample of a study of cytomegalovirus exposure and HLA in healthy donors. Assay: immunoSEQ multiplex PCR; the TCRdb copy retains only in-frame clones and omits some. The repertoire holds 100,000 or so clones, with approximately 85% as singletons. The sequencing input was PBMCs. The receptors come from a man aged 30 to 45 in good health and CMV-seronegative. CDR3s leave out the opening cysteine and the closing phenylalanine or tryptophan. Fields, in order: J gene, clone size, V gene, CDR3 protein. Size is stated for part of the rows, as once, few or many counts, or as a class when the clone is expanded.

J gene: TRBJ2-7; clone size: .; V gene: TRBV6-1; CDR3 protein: ASSAQLLGATYEQY
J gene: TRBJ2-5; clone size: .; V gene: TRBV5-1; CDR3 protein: ASSLEQTQY
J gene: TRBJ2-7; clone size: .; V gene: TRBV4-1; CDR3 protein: ASSQERQGTYEQY
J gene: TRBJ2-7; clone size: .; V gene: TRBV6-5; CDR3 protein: ASSYSRVAGPYEQY
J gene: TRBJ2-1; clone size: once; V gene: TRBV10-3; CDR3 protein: AIGGDSYNEQF
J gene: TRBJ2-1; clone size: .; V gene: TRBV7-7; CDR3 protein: ASSPGGGNEQF
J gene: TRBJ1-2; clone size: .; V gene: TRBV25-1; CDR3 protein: ASSAGNYGYT
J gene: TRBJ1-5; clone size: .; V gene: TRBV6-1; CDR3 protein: ASYGGLGNQPQH
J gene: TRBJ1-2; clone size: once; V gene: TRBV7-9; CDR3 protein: ASSRNRDGYT
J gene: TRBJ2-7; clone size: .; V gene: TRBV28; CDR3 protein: ASSFLAGLSYEQY
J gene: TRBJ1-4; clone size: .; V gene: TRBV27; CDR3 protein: ASTPTRGDNNEKLF
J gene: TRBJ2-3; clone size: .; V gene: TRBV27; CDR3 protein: ASSLIGGFGTDTQY
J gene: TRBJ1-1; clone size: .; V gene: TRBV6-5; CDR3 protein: ATYPDREWGTEAF
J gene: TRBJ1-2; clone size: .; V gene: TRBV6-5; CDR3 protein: ASSPDRGRYGYT
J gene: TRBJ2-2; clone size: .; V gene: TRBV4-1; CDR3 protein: ASSQKREDGELF
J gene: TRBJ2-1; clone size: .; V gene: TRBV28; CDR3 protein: ASLAGGFYNEQF
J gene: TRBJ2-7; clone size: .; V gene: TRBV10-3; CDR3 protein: AISALAGGPNAYEQY
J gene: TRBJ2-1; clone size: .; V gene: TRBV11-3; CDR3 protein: ASSFSSPLLRNEQF
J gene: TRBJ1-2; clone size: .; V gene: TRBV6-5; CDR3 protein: ASSSRRTEDYGYT
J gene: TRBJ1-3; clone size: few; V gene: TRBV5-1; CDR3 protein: ASSLNSHSGNTIY